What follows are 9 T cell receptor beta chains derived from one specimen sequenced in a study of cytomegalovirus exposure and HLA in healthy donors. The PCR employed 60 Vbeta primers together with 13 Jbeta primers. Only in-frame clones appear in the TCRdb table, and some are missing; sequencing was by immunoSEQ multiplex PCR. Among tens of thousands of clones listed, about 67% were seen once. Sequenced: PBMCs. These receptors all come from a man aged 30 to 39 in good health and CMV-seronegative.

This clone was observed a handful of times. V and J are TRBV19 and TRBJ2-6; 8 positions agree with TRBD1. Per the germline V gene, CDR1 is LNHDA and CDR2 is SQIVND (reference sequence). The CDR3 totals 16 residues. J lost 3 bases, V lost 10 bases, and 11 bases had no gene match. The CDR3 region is CATGAGGIYGANVLTF. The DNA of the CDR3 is TGTGCCACCGGCGCAGGGGGCATATATGGGGCCAACGTCCTGACTTTC.

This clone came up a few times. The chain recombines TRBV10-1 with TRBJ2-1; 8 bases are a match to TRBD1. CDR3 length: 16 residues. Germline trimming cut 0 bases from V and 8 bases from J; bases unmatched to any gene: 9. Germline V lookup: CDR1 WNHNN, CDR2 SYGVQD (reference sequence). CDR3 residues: CASSESRDRGGDEQFF. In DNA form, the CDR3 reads TGCGCCAGCAGTGAGTCGCGTGACAGGGGTGGGGATGAGCAGTTCTTC.

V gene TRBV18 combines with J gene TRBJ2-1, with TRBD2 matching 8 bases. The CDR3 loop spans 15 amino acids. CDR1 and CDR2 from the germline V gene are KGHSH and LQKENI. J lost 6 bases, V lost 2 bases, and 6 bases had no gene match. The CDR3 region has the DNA TGTGCCAGCTCACCAGGGGCGGGAGGATTCAATGAGCAGTTCTTC. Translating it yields CASSPGAGGFNEQFF.

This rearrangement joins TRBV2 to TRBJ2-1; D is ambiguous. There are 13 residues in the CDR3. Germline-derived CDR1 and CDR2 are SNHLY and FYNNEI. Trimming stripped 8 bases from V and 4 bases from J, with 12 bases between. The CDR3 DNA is TGTGCCAGCCGTCGCGACAAGTACAATGAGCAGTTCTTC. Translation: CASRRDKYNEQFF.

The DNA for the CDR3 is TGTGCCAGCAGTCCAGGACAGTCCAATTCACCCCTCCACTTT. Protein product: CASSPGQSNSPLHF. This chain links TRBV27 with TRBJ1-6; the D gene is possibly TRBD1 (6 bases). CDR3 length equals 14 residues. V lost 5 bases, J lost 7 bases, and 12 bases lay in between. The germline CDR1 and CDR2 sequences are MNHEY and SMNVEV (reference sequence).

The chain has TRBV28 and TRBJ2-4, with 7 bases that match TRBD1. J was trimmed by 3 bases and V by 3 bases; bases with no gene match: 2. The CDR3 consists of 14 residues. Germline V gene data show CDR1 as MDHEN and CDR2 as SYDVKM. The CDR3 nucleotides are TGTGCCAGCAGTTTTTCAGGGGGCAAAAACATTCAGTACTTC. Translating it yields CASSFSGGKNIQYF.

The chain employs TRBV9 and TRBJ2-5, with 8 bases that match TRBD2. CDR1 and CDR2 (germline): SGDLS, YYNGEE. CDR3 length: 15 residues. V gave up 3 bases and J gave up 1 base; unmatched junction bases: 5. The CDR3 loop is CASSGLGGGQETQYF. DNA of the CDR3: TGTGCCAGCAGCGGGCTCGGGGGGGGCCAAGAGACCCAGTACTTC.

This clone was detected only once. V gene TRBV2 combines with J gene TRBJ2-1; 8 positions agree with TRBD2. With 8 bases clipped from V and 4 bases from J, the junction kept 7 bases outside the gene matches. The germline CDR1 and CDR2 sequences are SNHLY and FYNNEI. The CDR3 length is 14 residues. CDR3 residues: CASLSGVQYNEQFF. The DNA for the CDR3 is TGTGCCAGCCTTAGCGGGGTCCAATACAATGAGCAGTTCTTC.

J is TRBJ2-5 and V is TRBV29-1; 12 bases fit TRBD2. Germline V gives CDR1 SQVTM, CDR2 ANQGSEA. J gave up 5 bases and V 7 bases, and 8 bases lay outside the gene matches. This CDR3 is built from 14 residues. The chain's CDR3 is CSARLAGAGETQYF. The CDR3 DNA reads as TGCAGCGCCCGACTAGCGGGAGCGGGGGAGACCCAGTACTTC.